The sequence of this TCR beta chain was determined in a study of cytomegalovirus exposure and HLA in healthy donors. PCR employed 60 Vbeta and 13 Jbeta primers. Clones were sequenced by immunoSEQ multiplex PCR, and TCRdb holds only the in-frame ones, with some missing. This sample yields about 270,000 clones, of which about 66% are seen a single time; under 2.5% belongs to the top ten. The germline CDR1 and CDR2 sequences are MNHEY and SVGAGI. V lost 0 bases and J lost 2, with 11 bases in between. This CDR3 region has 16 residues. The sequencing input was PBMCs. The chain links TRBV6-5 to TRBJ2-1; a possible D gene is TRBD1 (6 bases). This receptor was obtained from a female donor in good health and CMV-seronegative. CDR3 amino acids: CASSYSTRGAYNEQFF. CDR3 DNA: TGTGCCAGCAGTTACTCGACCAGGGGAGCCTACAATGAGCAGTTCTTC.